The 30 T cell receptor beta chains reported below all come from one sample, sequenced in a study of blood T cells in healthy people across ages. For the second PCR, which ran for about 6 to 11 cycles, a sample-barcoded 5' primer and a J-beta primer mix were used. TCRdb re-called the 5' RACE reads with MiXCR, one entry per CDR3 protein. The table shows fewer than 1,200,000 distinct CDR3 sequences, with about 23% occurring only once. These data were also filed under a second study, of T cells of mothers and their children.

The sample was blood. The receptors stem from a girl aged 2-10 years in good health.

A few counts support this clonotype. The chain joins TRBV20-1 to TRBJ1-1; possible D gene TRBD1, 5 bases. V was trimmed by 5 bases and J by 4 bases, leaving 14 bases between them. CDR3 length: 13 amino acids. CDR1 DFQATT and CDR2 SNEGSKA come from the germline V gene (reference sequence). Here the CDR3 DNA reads TGCAGTGCTCCCTTCGGGGGTGGCACTGAAGCTTTCTTT. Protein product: CSAPFGGGTEAFF.

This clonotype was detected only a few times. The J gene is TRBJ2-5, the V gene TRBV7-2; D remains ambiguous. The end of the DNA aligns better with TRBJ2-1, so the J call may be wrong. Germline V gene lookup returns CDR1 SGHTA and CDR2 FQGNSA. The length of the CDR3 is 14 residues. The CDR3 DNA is TGTGCCAGCAAGCTGGGTATCCCCTACAATGAGCAGTTCTTC. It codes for CASKLGIPYNEQFF.

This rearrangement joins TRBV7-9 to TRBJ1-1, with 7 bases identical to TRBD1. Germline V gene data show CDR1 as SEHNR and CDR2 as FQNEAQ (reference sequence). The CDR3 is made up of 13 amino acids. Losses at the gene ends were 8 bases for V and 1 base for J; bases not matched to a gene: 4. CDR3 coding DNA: TGTGCCAGCGGACAGGTATCGAACACTGAAGCTTTCTTT. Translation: CASGQVSNTEAFF.

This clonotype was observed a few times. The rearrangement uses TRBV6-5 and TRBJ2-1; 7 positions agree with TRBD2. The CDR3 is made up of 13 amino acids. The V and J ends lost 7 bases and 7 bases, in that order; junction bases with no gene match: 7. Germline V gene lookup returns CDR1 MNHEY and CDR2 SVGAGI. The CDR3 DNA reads TGTGCCAGCAAGGCGGGAGTAGGGAATGAGCAGTTCTTC. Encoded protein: CASKAGVGNEQFF.

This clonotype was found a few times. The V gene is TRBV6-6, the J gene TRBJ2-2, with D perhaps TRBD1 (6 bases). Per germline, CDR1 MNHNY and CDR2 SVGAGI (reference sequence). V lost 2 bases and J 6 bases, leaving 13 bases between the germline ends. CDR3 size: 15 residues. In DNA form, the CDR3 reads TGTGCCAGCAGTTACGACAGGTCCGTCGCCGGGGAGCTGTTTTTT. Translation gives CASSYDRSVAGELFF.

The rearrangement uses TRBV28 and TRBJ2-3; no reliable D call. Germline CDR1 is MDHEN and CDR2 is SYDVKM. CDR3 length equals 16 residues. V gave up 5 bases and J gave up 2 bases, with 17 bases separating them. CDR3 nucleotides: TGTGCCAGCAGTATGACGAGGACCCCAATCACAGATACGCAGTATTTT. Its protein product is CASSMTRTPITDTQYF.

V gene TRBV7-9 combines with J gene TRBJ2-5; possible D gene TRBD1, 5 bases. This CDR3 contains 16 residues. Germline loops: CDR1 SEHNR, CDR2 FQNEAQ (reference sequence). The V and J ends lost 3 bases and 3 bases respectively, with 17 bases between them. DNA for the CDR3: TGTGCCAGCAGCTTCGGGCAGGGCAAATCTGAAGAGACCCAGTACTTC. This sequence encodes CASSFGQGKSEETQYF.

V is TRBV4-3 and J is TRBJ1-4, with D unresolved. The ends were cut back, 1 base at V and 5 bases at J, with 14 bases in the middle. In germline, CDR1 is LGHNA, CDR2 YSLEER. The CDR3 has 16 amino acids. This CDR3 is CASSQGRLEGNEKLFF. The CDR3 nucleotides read TGCGCCAGCAGCCAAGGACGCCTCGAAGGCAATGAAAAACTGTTTTTT.

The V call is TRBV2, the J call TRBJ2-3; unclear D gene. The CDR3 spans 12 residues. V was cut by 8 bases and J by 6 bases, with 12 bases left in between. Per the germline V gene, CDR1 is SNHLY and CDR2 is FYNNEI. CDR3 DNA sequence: TGTGCCAGCGGTCTGTCAAGCGATACGCAGTATTTT. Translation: CASGLSSDTQYF.

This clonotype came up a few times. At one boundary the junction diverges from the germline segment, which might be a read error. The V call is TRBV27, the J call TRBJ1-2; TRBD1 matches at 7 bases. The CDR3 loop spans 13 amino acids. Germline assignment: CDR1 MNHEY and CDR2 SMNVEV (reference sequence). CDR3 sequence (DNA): TGTGCCAGCAGTCCGACGTATAGAGACCGGGACAGCTTC. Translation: CASSPTYRDRDSF.

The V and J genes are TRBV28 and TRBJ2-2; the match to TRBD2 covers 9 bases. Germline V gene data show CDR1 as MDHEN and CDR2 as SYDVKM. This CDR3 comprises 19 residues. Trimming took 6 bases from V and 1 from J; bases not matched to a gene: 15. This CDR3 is CASSRVPDSGGLNTGELFF. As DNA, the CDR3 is TGTGCCAGCAGCCGCGTCCCGGACAGCGGGGGGCTGAACACCGGGGAGCTGTTTTTT.

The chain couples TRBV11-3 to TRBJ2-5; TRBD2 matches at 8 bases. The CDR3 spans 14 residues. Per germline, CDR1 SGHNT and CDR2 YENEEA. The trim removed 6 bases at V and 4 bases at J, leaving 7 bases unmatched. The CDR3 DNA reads TGTGCCAGCAGACAGCCGGGGGGGCCAGAGACCCAGTACTTC. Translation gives CASRQPGGPETQYF.

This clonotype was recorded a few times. CDR3 bases: TGCGCCAGCAGCCAAGAGGAGGGGACTCGCACAGATACGCAGTATTTT. Translation gives CASSQEEGTRTDTQYF. V and J are TRBV4-1 and TRBJ2-3; D might be TRBD2 (6 bases). The CDR3 runs 16 residues. Germline-derived CDR1 and CDR2 are MGHRA and YSYEKL. V lost 0 bases and J lost 1, with 11 bases in between.

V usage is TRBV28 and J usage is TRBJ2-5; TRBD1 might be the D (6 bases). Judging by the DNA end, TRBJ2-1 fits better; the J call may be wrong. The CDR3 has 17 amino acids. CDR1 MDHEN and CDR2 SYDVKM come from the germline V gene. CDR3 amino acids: CASSLQLPGHVPHEQFF. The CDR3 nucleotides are TGTGCCAGCAGTTTACAGTTACCGGGACACGTCCCCCATGAGCAGTTCTTC.

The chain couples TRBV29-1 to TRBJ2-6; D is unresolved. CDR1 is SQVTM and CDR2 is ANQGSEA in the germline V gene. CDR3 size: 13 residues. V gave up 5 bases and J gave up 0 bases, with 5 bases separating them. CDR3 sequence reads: CSVQYSGANVLTF. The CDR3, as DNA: TGCAGCGTTCAATACTCTGGGGCCAACGTCCTGACTTTC.

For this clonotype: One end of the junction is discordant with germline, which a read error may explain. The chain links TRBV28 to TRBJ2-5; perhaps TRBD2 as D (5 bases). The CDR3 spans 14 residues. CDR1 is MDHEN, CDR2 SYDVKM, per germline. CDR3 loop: CASRPELVGRPQVF. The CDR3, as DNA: TGTGCCAGCAGGCCGGAACTAGTCGGCCGCCCCCAGGTCTTC.

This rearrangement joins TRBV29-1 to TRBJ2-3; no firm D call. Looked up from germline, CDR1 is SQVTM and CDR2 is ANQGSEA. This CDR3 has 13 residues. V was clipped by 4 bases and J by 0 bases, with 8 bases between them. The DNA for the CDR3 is TGCAGCGTTGTTGCACTAAGCACAGATACGCAGTATTTT. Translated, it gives CSVVALSTDTQYF.

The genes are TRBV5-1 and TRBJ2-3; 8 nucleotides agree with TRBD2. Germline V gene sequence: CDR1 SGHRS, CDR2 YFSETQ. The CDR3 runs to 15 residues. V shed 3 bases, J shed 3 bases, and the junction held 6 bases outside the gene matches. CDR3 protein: CASSSTGGATDTQYF. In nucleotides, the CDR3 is TGCGCCAGCAGCTCCACGGGGGGGGCGACAGATACGCAGTATTTT. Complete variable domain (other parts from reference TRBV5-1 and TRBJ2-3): KAGVTQTPRYLIKTRGQQVTLSCSPISGHRSVSWYQQTPGQGLQFLFEYFSETQRNKGNFPGRFSGRQFSNSRSEMNVSTLELGDSALYLCASSSTGGATDTQYFGPGTRLTVL.

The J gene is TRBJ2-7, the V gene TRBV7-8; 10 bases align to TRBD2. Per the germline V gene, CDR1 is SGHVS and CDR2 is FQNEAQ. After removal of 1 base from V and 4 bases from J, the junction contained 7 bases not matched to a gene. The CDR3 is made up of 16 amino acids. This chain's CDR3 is CASSLGLAGPGYEQYF. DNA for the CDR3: TGTGCCAGCAGCTTAGGACTAGCGGGCCCAGGGTACGAGCAGTACTTC. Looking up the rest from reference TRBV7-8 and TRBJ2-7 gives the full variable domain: GAGVSQSPRYKVAKRGQDVALRCDPISGHVSLFWYQQALGQGPEFLTYFQNEAQLDKSGLPSDRFFAERPEGSVSTLKIQRTQQEDSAVYLCASSLGLAGPGYEQYFGPGTRLTVT.

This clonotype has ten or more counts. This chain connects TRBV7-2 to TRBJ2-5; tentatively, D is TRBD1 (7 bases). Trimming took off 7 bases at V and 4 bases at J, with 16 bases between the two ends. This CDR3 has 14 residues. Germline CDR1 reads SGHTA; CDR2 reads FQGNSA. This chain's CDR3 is CASTGGRGLETQYF. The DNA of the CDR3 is TGTGCCAGCACCGGGGGAAGGGGGCTAGAGACCCAGTACTTC.

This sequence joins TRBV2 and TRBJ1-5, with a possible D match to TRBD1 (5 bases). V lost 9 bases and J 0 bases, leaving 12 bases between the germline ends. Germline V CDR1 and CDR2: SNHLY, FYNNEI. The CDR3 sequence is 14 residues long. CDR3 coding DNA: TGTGCCAGTCGACAGCCTTATAGCAATCAGCCCCAGCATTTT. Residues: CASRQPYSNQPQHF.

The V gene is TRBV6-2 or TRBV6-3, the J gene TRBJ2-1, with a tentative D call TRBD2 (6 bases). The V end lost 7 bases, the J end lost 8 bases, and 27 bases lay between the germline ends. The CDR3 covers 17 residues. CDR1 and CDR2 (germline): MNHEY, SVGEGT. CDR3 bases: TGTGCCAGCAAACGAAAACTGGAACTGGGGACTGCGGATGAGCAGTTCTTC. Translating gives CASKRKLELGTADEQFF.

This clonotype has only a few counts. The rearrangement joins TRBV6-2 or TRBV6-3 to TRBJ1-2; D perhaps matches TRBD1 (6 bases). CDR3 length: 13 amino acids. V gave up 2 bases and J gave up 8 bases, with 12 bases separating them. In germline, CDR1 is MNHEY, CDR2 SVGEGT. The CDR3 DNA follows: TGTGCCAGCAGTTACGTCCAGGGACACGGCTACACCTTC. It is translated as CASSYVQGHGYTF.

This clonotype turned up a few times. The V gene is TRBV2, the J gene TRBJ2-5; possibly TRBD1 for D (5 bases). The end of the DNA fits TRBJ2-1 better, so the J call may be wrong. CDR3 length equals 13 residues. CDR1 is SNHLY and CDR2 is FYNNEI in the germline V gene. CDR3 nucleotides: TGTGCCAGCAGTGGTGACAGTCAGGATGAGCAGTTCTTC. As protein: CASSGDSQDEQFF.

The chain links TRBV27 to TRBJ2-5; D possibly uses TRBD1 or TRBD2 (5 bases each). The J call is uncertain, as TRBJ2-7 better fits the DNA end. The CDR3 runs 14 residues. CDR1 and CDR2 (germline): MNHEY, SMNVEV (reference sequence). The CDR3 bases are TGTGCCAGCAGTATGGGACCTAGCCTCTACGAGCAGTACTTC. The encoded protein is CASSMGPSLYEQYF.

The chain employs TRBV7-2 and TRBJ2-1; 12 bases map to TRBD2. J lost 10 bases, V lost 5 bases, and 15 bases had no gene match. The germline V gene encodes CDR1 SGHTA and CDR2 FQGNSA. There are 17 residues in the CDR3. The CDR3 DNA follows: TGTGCCAGCAGCCTCACTGGGGGACTAGCGGGCTTGGGAGAGCAGTTCTTC. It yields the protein CASSLTGGLAGLGEQFF.

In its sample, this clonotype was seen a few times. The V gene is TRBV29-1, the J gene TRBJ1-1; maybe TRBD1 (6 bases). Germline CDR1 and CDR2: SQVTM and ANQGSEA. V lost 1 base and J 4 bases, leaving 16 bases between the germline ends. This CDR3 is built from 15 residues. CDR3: CSVEGWGRGRTEAFF. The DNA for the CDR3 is TGCAGCGTTGAAGGTTGGGGGCGGGGACGCACTGAAGCTTTCTTT.

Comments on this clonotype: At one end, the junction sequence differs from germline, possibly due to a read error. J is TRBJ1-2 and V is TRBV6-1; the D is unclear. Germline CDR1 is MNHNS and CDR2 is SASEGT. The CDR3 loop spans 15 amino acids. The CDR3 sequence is CARRVGGLTNYGYTF. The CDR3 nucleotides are TGTGCCCGCAGAGTGGGAGGTCTTACTAACTATGGCTACACCTTC.

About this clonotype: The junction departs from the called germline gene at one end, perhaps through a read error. The CDR3 protein is CASSSTSGMQDF. DNA of the CDR3: TGTGCCAGCTCGTCGACTAGCGGAATGCAGGACTTC. The chain uses TRBV6-2 or TRBV6-3 and TRBJ2-4, with 9 bases identical to TRBD2. The CDR3 length is 12 residues. Per germline, CDR1 MNHEY and CDR2 SVGEGT.

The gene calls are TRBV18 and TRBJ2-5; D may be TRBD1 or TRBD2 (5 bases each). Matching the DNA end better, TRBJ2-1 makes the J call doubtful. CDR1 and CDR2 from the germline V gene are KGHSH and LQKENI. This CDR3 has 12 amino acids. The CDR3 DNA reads TGTGCCAGCTCACCGCCCGGGGCGAAGCAGTTCTTC. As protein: CASSPPGAKQFF.